This T cell receptor beta chain was sequenced for a study of T cell changes during pregnancy in multiple sclerosis. The CDR3 sequence is 14 residues long. V lost 3 bases and J lost 4, with 9 bases in between. Germline lookup yields CDR1 MDHEN and CDR2 SYDVKM. Profiling relied on immunoSEQ multiplex PCR, and the TCRdb table lists in-frame clones only, not all of them. Altogether fewer than 85,000 clones are present, 90% to 95% being singletons, with the ten largest covering approximately 1.6%. This specimen was peripheral blood, taken in the first trimester of pregnancy. V gene TRBV28 combines with J gene TRBJ2-2; a weak D match, TRBD1 (6 bases). The sequence derives from a female donor in good health, enrolled as a control in a pregnancy study. The CDR3 sequence: CASSFRGGTGELFF. The CDR3 DNA follows: TGTGCCAGCAGTTTCCGAGGGGGCACCGGGGAGCTGTTTTTT. The full variable domain, in which reference TRBV28 and TRBJ2-2 provide the parts outside the CDR3, is DVKVTQSSRYLVKRTGEKVFLECVQDMDHENMFWYRQDPGLGLRLIYFSYDVKMKEKGDIPEGYSVSREKKERFSLILESASTNQTSMYLCASSFRGGTGELFFGEGSRLTVL.